This TCR beta chain originates from a study of cytomegalovirus exposure and HLA in healthy donors. Study observations and caveats: Later analysis identified 16,000 or so TCR beta sequences associated with HLA alleles, using a false discovery rate threshold of 0.05. TCR beta chain V- and J-gene trimming was linked, in a later analysis, to a missense variant in DCLRE1C. Presence/absence analyses treated sequencing depth as roughly uniform across donors. Later on, an analysis found that several of the most significant clusters appeared to be linked to common viral pathogens, which included parvovirus B19.

The germline V and J ends were trimmed by 4 bases and 0 bases, with 14 bases remaining between them. Germline values: CDR1 SGHNT, CDR2 YYREEE (reference sequence). The CDR3 covers 15 residues. The PCR used 60 Vbeta and 13 Jbeta primers. TCRdb's copy holds only in-frame clones and misses some; the assay was immunoSEQ multiplex PCR. The table records about 180,000 clones, around 76% of them present only once. A note on this clone: Antigen unknown.

The sequence came from a woman aged 25 to 39 in good health and CMV-seropositive. Sequenced: PBMCs. This chain links TRBV5-4 with TRBJ2-7; possibly TRBD2 for D (6 bases). The CDR3 here is CASSLPGVPSYEQYF. The CDR3 nucleotides read TGTGCCAGCAGCCTACCGGGGGTCCCCTCCTACGAGCAGTACTTC.